Listed below are T cell receptor beta chains from one sample, sequenced in a study of patients and donors after allogeneic stem cell transplantation. A single record per CDR3 protein comes from TCRdb applying MiXCR to the RT-PCR reads. The data contain fewer than 500,000 distinct CDR3 sequences, 16% of them seen just once; the ten biggest clones take up 6.5% to 7.5%. Sequenced material: blood, either unsorted or a sorted T cell fraction (not recorded which). These receptors originate from a human donor who was either an allogeneic HSCT recipient or a stem cell or donor lymphocyte infusion donor (not recorded which). It is not recorded whose cells these are; they may come from a transplant donor. CDR3s include the opening cysteine and the closing phenylalanine or tryptophan. D genes are given only for firm matches. Only some rows state a clone size, as once, few, many or a class for expanded clones.

j_call,v_call,clone_size,d_call,cdr3_aa,cdr3_nt
TRBJ2-7,TRBV18,few,NA,CASSLLQGSGYEQYF,TGTGCCAGCTCACTTCTACAGGGTTCCGGGTACGAGCAGTACTTC
TRBJ1-1,TRBV27,NA,TRBD1,CASSIRGRSTEAFF,TGTGCCAGCAGTATCAGGGGGCGATCCACTGAAGCTTTCTTT
TRBJ2-1,TRBV20-1,NA,TRBD2,CSARDRAGGHSEQFF,TGCAGTGCTAGAGATAGGGCGGGGGGCCACAGTGAGCAGTTCTTC
TRBJ1-2,TRBV5-1,few,NA,CASSPTGIRDYGYTF,TGCGCCAGCAGTCCCACAGGGATACGGGACTATGGCTACACCTTC
TRBJ1-6,TRBV10-3,many,TRBD1,CAIRGQGFGSPLHF,TGTGCCATCAGAGGACAGGGGTTTGGATCACCCCTCCACTTT
TRBJ1-2,TRBV6-1,few,TRBD1,CATTGQGNGYTF,TGTGCCACCACGGGACAGGGGAATGGCTACACCTTC
TRBJ1-2,TRBV15,few,NA,CATSRGSQPYGYTF,TGTGCCACCAGCAGAGGATCGCAGCCCTATGGCTACACCTTC
TRBJ2-3,TRBV7-9,few,TRBD1,CASTPGQAPTDTQYF,TGTGCCAGCACCCCAGGACAGGCGCCCACAGATACGCAGTATTTT
TRBJ1-4,TRBV13,NA,TRBD1,CASSRYRGLNEKLFF,TGTGCCAGCAGCCGGTACAGGGGGCTGAATGAAAAACTGTTTTTT
TRBJ1-2,TRBV5-6,few,NA,CASSPGVGVDYGYTF,TGTGCCAGCAGCCCCGGGGTCGGGGTGGACTATGGCTACACCTTC
TRBJ1-5,TRBV12-5,few,NA,CASGLGGTLSYSNQPQHF,TGTGCTAGTGGTTTGGGGGGGACACTTAGTTATAGCAATCAGCCCCAGCATTTT
TRBJ2-7,TRBV5-6,many,NA,CASKRKGEQYF,TGTGCCAGTAAGCGGAAGGGCGAGCAGTACTTC
TRBJ2-1,TRBV5-1,few,NA,CASSPNGETYNEQFF,TGCGCCAGCAGCCCCAACGGGGAGACCTACAATGAGCAGTTCTTC
TRBJ1-5,TRBV28,few,NA,CASSPGHLSNQPQHF,TGTGCCAGCAGTCCGGGACATCTTAGCAATCAGCCCCAGCATTTT
TRBJ1-2,TRBV5-1,few,NA,CASSLESGTGYGYTF,TGCGCCAGCAGCTTGGAGTCAGGGACTGGCTATGGCTACACCTTC
TRBJ2-3,TRBV11-3,few,NA,CASSWETTDTQYF,TGTGCCAGCAGCTGGGAGACCACAGATACGCAGTATTTT
TRBJ2-3,TRBV4-3,NA,NA,CASSQENSAYTDTQYF,TGCGCCAGCAGCCAAGAGAACTCCGCTTACACAGATACGCAGTATTTT